The 11 T cell receptor beta chains below were found in one sample sequenced in a study of radiation and T cells in renal cell carcinoma. Time point given: blood 4 weeks post-SBRT, at nephrectomy. The treatment denotes: 15 Gy SBRT to primary tumor, nephrectomy 4 weeks later. TCRdb's copy holds only in-frame clones and misses some; the assay was immunoSEQ multiplex PCR. This table has approximately 150,000 clones, 75% to 90% appearing once. The sequences come from blood, collected from a patient whose treatment included radiotherapy and nephrectomy. The receptors here all came from a woman aged 50 to 60 with renal cell carcinoma.

The rearrangement links TRBV4-1 to TRBJ1-4, with a weak D call TRBD1 (5 bases). The ends were cut back, 3 bases at V and 6 bases at J, with 20 bases in the middle. The V gene's germline CDR1 is MGHRA and CDR2 YSYEKL. The CDR3 spans 17 residues. The DNA of the CDR3 is TGCGCCAGCAGCCACCCCGAGGTCCAGGCGGGGGATGAAAAACTGTTTTTT. Encoded protein: CASSHPEVQAGDEKLFF.

CDR3 residues: CASSEWTGSGYTF. CDR3 nucleotide sequence: TGTGCCAGCAGTGAATGGACAGGGAGCGGCTACACCTTC. The J gene is TRBJ1-2, the V gene TRBV6-4; TRBD1 aligns across 8 bases. V shed 3 bases and J 8 bases; nucleotides not matched to a gene: 5. The CDR3 consists of 13 residues. Germline V gene data show CDR1 as MRHNA and CDR2 as SNTAGT.

The chain carries TRBV5-6 and TRBJ1-1; D not certain. Germline CDR1 and CDR2: SGHDT and YYEEEE. V lost 0 bases, J lost 1 base, and 7 bases lay in between. The CDR3 consists of 14 residues. The CDR3 nucleotides read TGTGCCAGCAGCTTGGGGCAGGCGAACACTGAAGCTTTCTTT. It yields the protein CASSLGQANTEAFF.

This clone appeared a single time. The rearrangement links TRBV4-3 to TRBJ2-7; TRBD2 aligns across 8 bases. This CDR3 is 16 amino acids long. Trimming cost V 4 bases and J 5 bases; bases outside gene matches: 13. Germline V gene data show CDR1 as LGHNA and CDR2 as YSLEER. Here the CDR3 DNA reads TGCGCCAGCAGCCGGACGGGGGGGAGAGTCGGAGACGAGCAGTACTTC. Translated: CASSRTGGRVGDEQYF.

V and J are TRBV19 and TRBJ1-6; D might be TRBD1 (6 bases). V lost 3 bases, J lost 10 bases, and 16 bases lay in between. The CDR3 contains 15 residues. CDR1 and CDR2 (germline): LNHDA, SQIVND (reference sequence). The CDR3 loop reads CASSIQTGAGSPLHF. Written as DNA, the CDR3 is TGTGCCAGTAGTATCCAGACAGGCGCGGGCTCACCCCTCCACTTT.

The V and J genes are TRBV14 and TRBJ2-3; 8 bases match TRBD2. The CDR3 consists of 15 residues. The junction had 7 bases not matched to a gene; V was cut back by 2 bases and J by 6 bases. The germline gives CDR1 SGHDN, CDR2 FVKESK. Here the CDR3 reads CASSQIAGRGDTQYF. The CDR3, as DNA: TGTGCCAGCAGCCAAATAGCGGGAAGAGGGGATACGCAGTATTTT.

This clone was found once. The chain has TRBV9 and TRBJ2-3; 9 nucleotides agree with TRBD2. CDR1 and CDR2 from the germline V gene are SGDLS and YYNGEE. Losses at the gene ends were 0 bases for V and 2 bases for J; bases not matched to a gene: 4. The CDR3 has 16 residues. CDR3 nucleotides: TGTGCCAGCAGCGTAGAGGGGACTAGCTCCACAGATACGCAGTATTTT. Translated: CASSVEGTSSTDTQYF.

J is TRBJ1-1 and V is TRBV6-5, with 8 bases fitting TRBD1. Per the germline V gene, CDR1 is MNHEY and CDR2 is SVGAGI. J gave up 4 bases and V 7 bases, and 2 bases lay outside the gene matches. The CDR3 runs 12 residues. The CDR3 here is CASTQGGTEAFF. The CDR3 bases are TGTGCCAGCACACAGGGGGGCACTGAAGCTTTCTTT.

This sequence joins TRBV5-6 and TRBJ2-7; 10 bases align to TRBD2. V lost 5 bases to trimming and J lost 5 bases; unmatched junction nucleotides: 13. The CDR3 is made up of 16 amino acids. Germline CDR1 and CDR2: SGHDT and YYEEEE. DNA of the CDR3: TGTGCCAGCAGGCGTATGATAGCGGGAGGAGTCCACGAGCAGTACTTC. Translation gives CASRRMIAGGVHEQYF.

The chain recombines TRBV7-2 with TRBJ2-1, with 8 positions matching TRBD1. This CDR3 is 15 amino acids long. Per germline, CDR1 SGHTA and CDR2 FQGNSA. J gave up 0 bases and V 5 bases, and 3 bases lay outside the gene matches. In nucleotides, the CDR3 is TGTGCCAGCAGCCCTGGACAGGGCTCCTACAATGAGCAGTTCTTC. This translates into CASSPGQGSYNEQFF.

The chain carries TRBV30 and TRBJ1-1, with a weak D call TRBD1 (6 bases). V lost 0 bases to trimming and J lost 11 bases, with 10 bases between them. The CDR3 sequence is 11 residues long. CDR1 GTSNPN and CDR2 SVGIG come from the germline V gene (reference sequence). The CDR3 loop reads CAWSVGGLAFF. The CDR3 DNA reads TGTGCCTGGAGTGTCGGGGGGCTGGCTTTCTTT.